What follows are 30 T cell receptor beta chains derived from one specimen sequenced in a study of T cell changes during pregnancy in multiple sclerosis. Produced via immunoSEQ multiplex PCR; TCRdb's table is partial and in-frame only. The data contain about 67,000 clones, around 89% of them singletons. This sample comprised peripheral blood, obtained in the first trimester of pregnancy. Receptors originate from a female donor with multiple sclerosis, enrolled in a pregnancy study.

This rearrangement joins TRBV5-6 to TRBJ2-1, with 7 bases fitting TRBD2. The germline gives CDR1 SGHDT, CDR2 YYEEEE. The V gene end was trimmed by 4 bases and the J gene end by 9 bases; junction bases not matched to a gene: 7. This CDR3 region has 13 residues. CDR3 loop: CASSHFSSGEQFF. The DNA for the CDR3 is TGTGCCAGCAGCCACTTTTCTAGCGGTGAGCAGTTCTTC. Filled out from reference TRBV5-6 and TRBJ2-1, the complete variable domain reads DAGVTQSPTHLIKTRGQQVTLRCSPKSGHDTVSWYQQALGQGPQFIFQYYEEEERQRGNFPDRFSGHQFPNYSSELNVNALLLGDSALYLCASSHFSSGEQFFGPGTRLTVL.

The J gene is TRBJ2-5, the V gene TRBV6-5; TRBD2 matches 10 bases. The germline CDR1 and CDR2 sequences are MNHEY and SVGAGI. The length of the CDR3 is 15 residues. J lost 5 bases, V lost 2 bases, and 5 bases had no gene match. CDR3 in amino acids: CASSYTSGIGETQYF. The CDR3 coding sequence is TGTGCCAGCAGTTACACTAGCGGGATAGGGGAGACCCAGTACTTC.

This clone is a singleton in its sample. The chain carries TRBV6-5 and TRBJ2-1, with a possible D match to TRBD2 (6 bases). CDR3 length: 15 residues. Per the germline V gene, CDR1 is MNHEY and CDR2 is SVGAGI. V shed 4 bases and J shed 6 bases, with 16 bases lying between them. The DNA of the CDR3 is TGTGCCAGCAGTTCCCCGGGACTCCAGCGCAATGAGCAGTTCTTC. This sequence encodes CASSSPGLQRNEQFF.

The chain carries TRBV6-6 and TRBJ1-2; D is unclear. Trimming stripped 5 bases from V and 4 bases from J, with 17 bases between. The CDR3 has 15 amino acids. Germline CDR1 MNHNY, CDR2 SVGAGI (reference sequence). This CDR3 is CASSPGGSFFYGYTF. The DNA for the CDR3 is TGTGCCAGCAGTCCGGGTGGCAGTTTCTTCTATGGCTACACCTTC.

The CDR3 is CASRDGGGTDTQYF. The CDR3 nucleotides read TGTGCCAGCCGGGACGGGGGGGGCACAGATACGCAGTATTTT. V is TRBV7-9 and J is TRBJ2-3, with 8 nucleotides matching TRBD2. V lost 8 bases to trimming and J lost 1 base; unmatched junction nucleotides: 5. The CDR3 consists of 14 residues. Germline CDR1 is SEHNR and CDR2 is FQNEAQ (reference sequence).

The chain combines TRBV13 with TRBJ2-1; TRBD2 matches 15 bases. CDR1 and CDR2 from the germline V gene are PRHDT and FYEKMQ (reference sequence). J was trimmed by 6 bases and V by 6 bases; bases with no gene match: 18. This CDR3 is built from 20 residues. CDR3 in DNA: TGTGCCAGCAGTCTCCGGTCGAGGACTAGCGGGAGGGGGTGGTCCAATGAGCAGTTCTTC. The encoded protein is CASSLRSRTSGRGWSNEQFF.

This chain joins TRBV30 and TRBJ2-4; 7 nucleotides line up with TRBD1. Per the germline V gene, CDR1 is GTSNPN and CDR2 is SVGIG (reference sequence). V was clipped by 2 bases and J by 9 bases; unmatched bases: 4. This CDR3 contains 12 residues. CDR3 region: CAWSRTGGIQYF. For the CDR3, the DNA is TGTGCCTGGAGTCGGACAGGCGGCATTCAGTACTTC.

V usage is TRBV7-8 and J usage is TRBJ1-1; D might be TRBD1 (5 bases). Germline CDR1 and CDR2: SGHVS and FQNEAQ. This CDR3 is built from 13 residues. V lost 5 bases and J lost 1, with 8 bases in between. CDR3 amino acids: CASSPTANTEAFF. The CDR3 bases are TGTGCCAGCAGCCCGACAGCGAACACTGAAGCTTTCTTT.

J is TRBJ2-1 and V is TRBV5-6, with D hard to call. The germline gives CDR1 SGHDT, CDR2 YYEEEE. Trimming pared 6 bases from V and 5 bases from J, leaving 18 bases between. The length of the CDR3 is 15 residues. The CDR3 protein is CASTLGDPLHNEQFF. For the CDR3, the DNA is TGTGCCAGCACCCTGGGCGATCCCCTTCACAATGAGCAGTTCTTC.

V is TRBV20-1 and J is TRBJ2-1, with 8 bases that match TRBD2. The germline V gene encodes CDR1 DFQATT and CDR2 SNEGSKA (reference sequence). The CDR3 has 11 amino acids. V lost 2 bases and J lost 10; bases outside the gene matches: 1. CDR3 sequence (DNA): TGCAGTGCTAGAAGGACTAGCGAGCAGTTCTTC. Its translation is CSARRTSEQFF.

The V gene is TRBV6-1, the J gene TRBJ1-2; the D is unclear. The V gene's germline CDR1 is MNHNS and CDR2 SASEGT. Trimming removed 6 bases from V and 8 bases from J, with 10 bases in between. The CDR3 runs to 11 residues. The CDR3 DNA sequence: TGTGCCAGCAGCAGGACTCGGGGCTACACCTTC. Translation: CASSRTRGYTF.

The chain employs TRBV29-1 and TRBJ2-7, with 7 bases matching TRBD1. Germline assignment: CDR1 SQVTM and CDR2 ANQGSEA. The CDR3 runs to 13 residues. V gave up 4 bases and J gave up 1 base; unmatched junction bases: 4. The CDR3 region has the DNA TGCAGCGTTGTAAGACAGGGTTCCTACGAGCAGTACTTC. Amino acids: CSVVRQGSYEQYF.

The rearrangement uses TRBV11-3 and TRBJ2-1, with 7 bases aligning to TRBD1. With 0 bases clipped from V and 2 bases from J, the junction kept 1 base outside the gene matches. This CDR3 is built from 15 residues. Germline V CDR1 and CDR2: SGHNT, YENEEA. The CDR3 sequence: CASSLETGPYNEQFF. CDR3 bases: TGTGCCAGCAGCTTAGAGACAGGGCCCTACAATGAGCAGTTCTTC.

The rearrangement uses TRBV19 and TRBJ2-3; 8 positions agree with TRBD2. The V segment lost 10 bases and the J segment 1 base; nucleotides outside the gene matches: 4. CDR1 is LNHDA and CDR2 is SQIVND in the germline V gene (reference sequence). The CDR3 is 13 residues long. This chain's CDR3 is CAKTSEGTDTQYF. In nucleotides, the CDR3 is TGTGCCAAGACTAGCGAGGGCACAGATACGCAGTATTTT.

The chain combines TRBV5-6 with TRBJ1-5; no clear D gene. The CDR3 consists of 15 residues. Germline V gene lookup returns CDR1 SGHDT and CDR2 YYEEEE. Trimming cost V 2 bases and J 0 bases, with 9 bases left between them. This CDR3 reads CASSFGRYSNQPQHF. In DNA, the CDR3 is TGTGCCAGCAGCTTCGGCAGGTATAGCAATCAGCCCCAGCATTTT.

This chain connects TRBV5-1 to TRBJ1-2; 7 nucleotides match TRBD1. The CDR3 has 15 residues. With 4 bases clipped from V and 4 bases from J, the junction kept 10 bases outside the gene matches. The germline gives CDR1 SGHRS, CDR2 YFSETQ. The CDR3 is CASSLETGYSYGYTF. For the CDR3, the DNA is TGCGCCAGCAGCCTTGAGACAGGGTATTCCTATGGCTACACCTTC.

This sequence joins TRBV18 and TRBJ2-2; D not certain. This CDR3 region has 14 residues. The V and J ends lost 3 bases and 0 bases respectively, with 5 bases between them. Per germline, CDR1 KGHSH and CDR2 LQKENI. For the CDR3, the DNA is TGTGCCAGCTCACCCACTACGAACACCGGGGAGCTGTTTTTT. Protein sequence: CASSPTTNTGELFF.

This sequence joins TRBV30 and TRBJ1-1, with TRBD1 as a possible D gene (5 bases). Deletions cut 0 bases from V and 11 bases from J, with 13 bases between. The germline V gene encodes CDR1 GTSNPN and CDR2 SVGIG (reference sequence). The CDR3 loop spans 12 amino acids. The CDR3 is CAWSVSRAQAFF. The CDR3 DNA reads TGTGCCTGGAGTGTTAGCAGGGCCCAGGCTTTCTTT.

The chain uses TRBV29-1 and TRBJ1-1; D is possibly TRBD1 (6 bases). This CDR3 spans 15 amino acids. Deletions cut 1 base from V and 5 bases from J, with 17 bases between. Germline CDR1 reads SQVTM; CDR2 reads ANQGSEA. Here the CDR3 reads CSVEGGEGGETEAFF. The CDR3, as DNA: TGCAGCGTTGAAGGGGGGGAGGGGGGCGAGACTGAAGCTTTCTTT.

The V gene is TRBV2, the J gene TRBJ1-5; perhaps TRBD1 as D (5 bases). The CDR3 covers 14 residues. V was clipped by 6 bases and J by 3 bases, with 12 bases between them. Per the germline V gene, CDR1 is SNHLY and CDR2 is FYNNEI. DNA for the CDR3: TGTGCCAGCAGGGATTCGGGGGACAATCAGCCCCAGCATTTT. It specifies CASRDSGDNQPQHF.

The chain couples TRBV11-1 to TRBJ2-3; TRBD2 matches at 12 bases. Looked up from germline, CDR1 is SGHAT and CDR2 is FQDESV (reference sequence). The CDR3 runs to 17 residues. Germline trimming cut 1 base from V and 6 bases from J; bases unmatched to any gene: 8. The CDR3 region is CASSLVSASGGADTQYF. The CDR3 DNA reads as TGTGCCAGCAGCTTAGTATCGGCTAGCGGGGGGGCGGATACGCAGTATTTT.

The chain recombines TRBV29-1 with TRBJ2-7; 9 bases are a match to TRBD1. V lost 6 bases, J lost 2 bases, and 8 bases stayed unmatched. The germline V gene encodes CDR1 SQVTM and CDR2 ANQGSEA. CDR3 length: 14 residues. CDR3 sequence reads: CSVNLGTGTYEQYF. CDR3 coding DNA: TGCAGCGTCAACCTCGGGACAGGGACCTACGAGCAGTACTTC.

This chain connects TRBV6-5 to TRBJ2-4; perhaps TRBD2 as D (6 bases). The CDR3 length is 14 residues. CDR1 is MNHEY, CDR2 SVGAGI, per germline. Deletions cut 2 bases from V and 5 bases from J, with 10 bases between. The CDR3 DNA sequence: TGTGCCAGCAGTTACGGGGTAGCGGAAAACATTCAGTACTTC. Its translation is CASSYGVAENIQYF.

The gene calls are TRBV6-1 and TRBJ2-4; perhaps TRBD2 as D (6 bases). The CDR3 spans 15 residues. Trimming stripped 7 bases from V and 1 base from J, with 14 bases between. Germline V gives CDR1 MNHNS, CDR2 SASEGT. The CDR3 nucleotides read TGTGCCAGCAACGAGGGACGGGGGGCCAAAAACATTCAGTACTTC. Translated, it gives CASNEGRGAKNIQYF.

At least ten counts were recorded for this clone. This chain links TRBV6-5 with TRBJ1-2; 9 bases line up with TRBD1. With V trimmed by 5 bases and J by 7 bases, 8 bases remained unmatched. From germline, CDR1 is MNHEY and CDR2 SVGAGI. This CDR3 has 14 amino acids. CDR3 coding DNA: TGTGCCAGCAGTGACGGGACAGGGAGGAGTGGCTACACCTTC. Translated: CASSDGTGRSGYTF.

The chain is built from TRBV5-1 and TRBJ2-7, with 8 nucleotides matching TRBD1. Per the germline V gene, CDR1 is SGHRS and CDR2 is YFSETQ. The CDR3 covers 13 residues. V trimming: 4 bases; J trimming: 2 bases; junction bases outside the gene matches: 2. The CDR3 region has the DNA TGCGCCAGCAGCGAGGGACAGGCCTACGAGCAGTACTTC. Translated, it gives CASSEGQAYEQYF.

V usage is TRBV5-1 and J usage is TRBJ2-1, with D perhaps TRBD2 (6 bases). V lost 4 bases to trimming and J lost 4 bases, with 12 bases between them. The CDR3 length is 14 residues. Looked up from germline, CDR1 is SGHRS and CDR2 is YFSETQ. CDR3 protein: CASSPGERYNEQFF. The CDR3 DNA reads TGCGCCAGCAGCCCGGGGGAGCGGTACAATGAGCAGTTCTTC.

CDR3 sequence: CASSLQGIEMNTEAFF. CDR3 DNA: TGCGCCAGCAGCCTGCAGGGAATAGAGATGAACACTGAAGCTTTCTTT. J is TRBJ1-1 and V is TRBV5-1, with D tentatively TRBD1 (5 bases). The germline V and J ends were trimmed by 4 bases and 0 bases, with 16 bases remaining between them. The CDR3 totals 16 residues. Germline CDR1 is SGHRS and CDR2 is YFSETQ.

V gene TRBV10-3 combines with J gene TRBJ1-3, with D perhaps TRBD1 (5 bases). CDR3 length: 17 residues. The V gene lost 0 bases and the J gene lost 0 bases, with 12 bases spanning the gap. Germline V gene sequence: CDR1 ENHRY, CDR2 SYGVKD. CDR3 coding DNA: TGTGCCATCAGTGAGTCGTTACAGGCATACTCTGGAAACACCATATATTTT. The encoded protein is CAISESLQAYSGNTIYF.

V usage is TRBV2 and J usage is TRBJ2-2, with D unresolved. Germline V lookup: CDR1 SNHLY, CDR2 FYNNEI. This CDR3 contains 11 residues. Between the trimmed V and J ends, which lost 6 bases and 7 bases, there was a span of 6 bases. CDR3 nucleotides: TGTGCCAGCAGCTCTAGCGGGGAGCTGTTTTTT. Its translation: CASSSSGELFF.